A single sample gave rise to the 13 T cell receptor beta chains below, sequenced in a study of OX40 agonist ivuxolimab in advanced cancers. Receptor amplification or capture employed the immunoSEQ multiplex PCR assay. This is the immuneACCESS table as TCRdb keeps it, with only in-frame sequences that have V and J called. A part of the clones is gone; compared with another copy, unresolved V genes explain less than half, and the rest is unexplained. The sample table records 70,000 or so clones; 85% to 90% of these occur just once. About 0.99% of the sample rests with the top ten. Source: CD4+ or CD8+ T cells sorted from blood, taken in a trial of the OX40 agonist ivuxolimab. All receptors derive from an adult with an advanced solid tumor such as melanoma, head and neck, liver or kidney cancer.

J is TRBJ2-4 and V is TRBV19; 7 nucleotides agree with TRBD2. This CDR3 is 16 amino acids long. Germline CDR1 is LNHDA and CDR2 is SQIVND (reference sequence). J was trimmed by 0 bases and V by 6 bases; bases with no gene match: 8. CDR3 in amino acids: CASSPTAGLAKNIQYF. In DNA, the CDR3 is TGTGCCAGTAGCCCTACAGCGGGATTAGCCAAAAACATTCAGTACTTC.

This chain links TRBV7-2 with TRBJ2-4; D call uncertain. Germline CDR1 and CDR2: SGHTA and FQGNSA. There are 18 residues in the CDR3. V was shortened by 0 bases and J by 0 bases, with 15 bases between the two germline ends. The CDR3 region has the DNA TGTGCCAGCAGCTTAGCGTCCCAGAATTTTCTAGCCAAAAACATTCAGTACTTC. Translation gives CASSLASQNFLAKNIQYF.

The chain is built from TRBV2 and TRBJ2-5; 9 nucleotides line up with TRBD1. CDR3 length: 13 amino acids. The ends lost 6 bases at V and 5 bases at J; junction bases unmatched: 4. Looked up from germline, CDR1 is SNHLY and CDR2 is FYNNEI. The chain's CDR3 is CASSSGTGETQYF. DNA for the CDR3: TGTGCCAGCAGCTCCGGGACAGGGGAGACCCAGTACTTC.

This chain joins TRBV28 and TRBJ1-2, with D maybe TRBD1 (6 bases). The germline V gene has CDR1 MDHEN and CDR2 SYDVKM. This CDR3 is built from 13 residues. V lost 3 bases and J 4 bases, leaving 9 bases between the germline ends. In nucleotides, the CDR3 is TGTGCCAGCAGTTTGTGGGGGGCCTATGGCTACACCTTC. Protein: CASSLWGAYGYTF.

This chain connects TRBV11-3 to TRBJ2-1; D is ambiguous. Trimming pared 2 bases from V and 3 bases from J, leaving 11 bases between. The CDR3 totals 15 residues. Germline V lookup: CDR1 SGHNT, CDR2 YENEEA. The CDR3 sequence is CASSLIGVYYNEQFF. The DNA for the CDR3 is TGTGCCAGCAGCTTAATCGGTGTCTACTACAATGAGCAGTTCTTC.

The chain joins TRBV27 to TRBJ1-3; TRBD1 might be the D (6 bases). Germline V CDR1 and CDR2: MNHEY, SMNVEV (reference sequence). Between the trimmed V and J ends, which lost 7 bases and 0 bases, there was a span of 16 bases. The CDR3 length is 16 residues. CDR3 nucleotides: TGTGCCAGCATCCGCGGGGGCCCCCTCTCTGGAAACACCATATATTTT. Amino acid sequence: CASIRGGPLSGNTIYF.

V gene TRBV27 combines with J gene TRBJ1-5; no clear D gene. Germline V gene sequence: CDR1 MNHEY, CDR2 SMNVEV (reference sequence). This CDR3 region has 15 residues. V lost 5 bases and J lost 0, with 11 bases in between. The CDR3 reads CASSPYMGSNQPQHF. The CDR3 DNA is TGTGCCAGCAGTCCCTACATGGGTAGCAATCAGCCCCAGCATTTT.

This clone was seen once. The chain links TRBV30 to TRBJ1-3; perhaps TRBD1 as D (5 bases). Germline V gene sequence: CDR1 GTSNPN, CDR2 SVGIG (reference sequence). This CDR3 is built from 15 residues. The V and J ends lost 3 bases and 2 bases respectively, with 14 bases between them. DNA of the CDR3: TGTGCCTGGAGCGAAGGGGTAAATACTGGAAACACCATATATTTT. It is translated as CAWSEGVNTGNTIYF.

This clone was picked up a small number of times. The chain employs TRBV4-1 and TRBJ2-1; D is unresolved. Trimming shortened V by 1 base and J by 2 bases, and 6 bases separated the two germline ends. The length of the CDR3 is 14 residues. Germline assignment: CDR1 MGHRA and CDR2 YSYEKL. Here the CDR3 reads CASSQVMTYNEQFF. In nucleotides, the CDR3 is TGCGCCAGCAGCCAAGTTATGACCTACAATGAGCAGTTCTTC.

CDR3 amino acids: CASSKGLVQETQYF. Here the CDR3 DNA reads TGTGCCAGCAGCAAAGGCCTAGTCCAAGAGACCCAGTACTTC. The V call is TRBV21-1, the J call TRBJ2-5; the table assigns TRBD2, which was not confirmed against the DNA. TRBV21-1 is classified as a pseudogene. This CDR3 is 14 amino acids long.

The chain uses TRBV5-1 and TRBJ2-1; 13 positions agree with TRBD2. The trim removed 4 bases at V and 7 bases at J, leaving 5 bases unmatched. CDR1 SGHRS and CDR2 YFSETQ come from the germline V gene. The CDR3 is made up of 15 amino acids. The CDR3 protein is CASSGGLAGLNEQFF. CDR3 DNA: TGCGCCAGCAGCGGGGGACTAGCGGGGCTTAATGAGCAGTTCTTC.

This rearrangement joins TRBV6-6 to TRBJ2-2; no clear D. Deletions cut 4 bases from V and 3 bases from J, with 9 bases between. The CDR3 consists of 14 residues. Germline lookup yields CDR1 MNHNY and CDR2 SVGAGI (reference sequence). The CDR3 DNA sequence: TGTGCCAGCAGTTGGGCCTGGGACACCGGGGAGCTGTTTTTT. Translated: CASSWAWDTGELFF.

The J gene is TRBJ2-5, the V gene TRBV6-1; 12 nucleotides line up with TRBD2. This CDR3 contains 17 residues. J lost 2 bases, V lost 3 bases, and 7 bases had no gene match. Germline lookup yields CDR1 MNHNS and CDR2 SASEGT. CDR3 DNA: TGTGCCAGCAGTGAGCTAGCGGGGGGGCCCCGTCAAGAGACCCAGTACTTC. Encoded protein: CASSELAGGPRQETQYF.